This T cell receptor (beta chain) was identified in a study of response to subunit inactivated influenza vaccine (dated by TCRdb to 2016 to 2018). In the study overall: To follow how T cells responded to a trivalent subunit inactivated influenza vaccine, the researchers relied on deep quantitative profiling of the T cell receptor repertoire.

Library prep was done by RT-PCR. Reads for this sample came from an Illumina HiSeq 2500. The public sequencing data were trimmed at Q25 with fastp and processed into clonotypes with MiXCR by TCRdb, which kept only in-frame beta chains. Rows matching on CDR3 protein sequence are summarized as one entry with the most common DNA and genes. This sample has some 570,000 distinct CDR3 sequences in its table, and over 9% of those were observed once. The top ten clones comprise approximately 9.9% of the sample. For this clonotype: Its cognate antigen has yet to be identified. The input lacks base qualities; no much larger clone sits a single base away.

General findings and caveats noted by the study authors: The authors suggested that each seasonal influenza vaccination may recruit only a limited number of new T cells.

V loses 0 bases at its end and J loses 9 bases; junction bases beyond the gene matches: 7. The CDR3 numbers 15 residues from cysteine through phenylalanine. The retained sequence is limited to the CDR3, 45 bases, with the frame set at the first base. CDR1 and CDR2, looked up from the germline V gene, are SGDLS and YYNGEE. These same data were also listed under a study on T cells expressing NK-cell markers. The second study reports: TCR beta cDNA libraries were prepared using 5'RACE template switching, which introduced a universal primer site and unique molecular identifiers. TCR beta-chain repertoires were profiled in sorted CD3+CD56+NKG2C+, CD3+CD56+NKG2C- and CD3+CD56-NKG2C+ T-cell subsets from about 8 donors. Seven of the eight sequenced donors were HCMV-seropositive and one was HCMV-seronegative. In several experiments an anti-gammadeltaTCR antibody was added to restrict sorting to alphabetaTCR-expressing T cells. In six donors, the dominant CD3+CD56+NKG2C+ clonotypes were among the top 10 CD8+ clonotypes and accounted for about 1.0-8% of CD8+ T cells. Those dominant clonotypes were again the most abundant among CD3+CD56-NKG2C+ cells in a handful of donors, at about 28.3-65%. It remained unclear whether the expanded NKG2C-expressing T cell clones were specific for HCMV antigens. All eight donors whose samples were sequenced were randomly selected healthy volunteers, three of them men and five women. HCMV-specific IgG was detected in serum with a commercial ELISA kit to determine HCMV serostatus. Ficoll density gradient centrifugation was used to isolate peripheral blood mononuclear cells from blood. For more than five donors, bulk peripheral blood T-cell repertoires were also sequenced from unsorted PBMC. Synthesis of cDNA was primed from the TCR beta constant segment and was followed by two consecutive PCR amplification steps. Illumina HiSeq 2000/2500, MiSeq or NextSeq was used to sequence libraries as 2 x 150 bp reads. MIGEC was used to demultiplex reads and group the reads by UMI, and MiTCR was used to assemble and quantify clonotypes. To exclude erroneous sequences, any TCR cDNA sequence not supported by at least two reads was discarded. The tcR package was used for downstream repertoire analysis, with clonotypes matched between fractions based on CDR3 nucleotide sequence plus V segment. VDJmatch was used to annotate antigen specificity against VDJdb, with one amino acid substitution allowed in CDR3.

Rearrangement joined TRBV9 to TRBJ2-1; 9 nucleotides in the junction match TRBD2. Specimen: PBMCs from blood, collected on the day of vaccination. This receptor was identified in a man aged 45-65 years who received an inactivated influenza vaccine. Donor details come from another sample of the same person, matched by shared clones. The CDR3 here reads CASSVAAGGWSEQFF. The base sequence is TGTGCCAGCAGCGTAGCGGCGGGAGGGTGGAGTGAGCAGTTCTTC.